The next 22 T cell receptor beta chains were all read from a single sample in a study of cytomegalovirus exposure and HLA in healthy donors. 13 Jbeta primers and 60 Vbeta primers were used for the PCR. Sequencing was performed with immunoSEQ multiplex PCR; in TCRdb, only in-frame clones are kept and a portion is missing. This sample carries 55,000 to 75,000 clones, roughly 80% of them seen once, and the ten largest clones take 7.4%. Sequencing input: PBMCs. Every receptor here comes from a woman aged 30 to 39 in good health and CMV-seropositive.

The CDR3 reads CASSSMTGAGNTIYF. In DNA form, the CDR3 reads TGCGCCAGCAGCAGCATGACAGGGGCTGGAAACACCATATATTTT. The chain has TRBV5-1 and TRBJ1-3, with 8 positions matching TRBD1. CDR3 length: 15 amino acids. Germline assignment: CDR1 SGHRS and CDR2 YFSETQ. J lost 2 bases, V lost 4 bases, and 5 bases had no gene match.

The J gene is TRBJ2-7, the V gene TRBV7-9; a possible D gene is TRBD2 (5 bases). The ends were cut back, 0 bases at V and 6 bases at J, with 21 bases in the middle. This CDR3 contains 17 residues. Germline CDR1 and CDR2: SEHNR and FQNEAQ (reference sequence). The CDR3 reads CASSLAGAYSIVTEQYF. The CDR3 DNA reads TGTGCCAGCAGCTTAGCGGGAGCCTACTCGATTGTTACCGAGCAGTACTTC.

The chain links TRBV7-3 to TRBJ2-2, with D possibly TRBD1 on 5 matching bases. V was trimmed by 3 bases and J by 8 bases, leaving 16 bases between them. Germline V gene lookup returns CDR1 SGHTA and CDR2 FQGTGA. The CDR3 length is 15 residues. The CDR3 nucleotides are TGTGCCAGCAGCTTTTGGCAGGGATCAGGGGGGGAGCTGTTTTTT. Amino acid sequence: CASSFWQGSGGELFF.

The rearrangement uses TRBV2 and TRBJ1-1; possibly TRBD1 for D (6 bases). The V and J ends lost 2 bases and 1 base respectively, with 11 bases between them. The CDR3 runs to 15 residues. The germline CDR1 and CDR2 sequences are SNHLY and FYNNEI. The CDR3 sequence is CASSERGSGNTEAFF. CDR3 in DNA: TGTGCCAGCAGTGAAAGGGGGAGCGGGAACACTGAAGCTTTCTTT. The full variable domain, in which reference TRBV2 and TRBJ1-1 provide the parts outside the CDR3, is EPEVTQTPSHQVTQMGQEVILRCVPISNHLYFYWYRQILGQKVEFLVSFYNNEISEKSEIFDDQFSVERPDGSNFTLKIRSTKLEDSAMYFCASSERGSGNTEAFFGQGTRLTVV.

The gene calls are TRBV19 and TRBJ2-7, with D tentatively TRBD1 (6 bases). In germline, CDR1 is LNHDA, CDR2 SQIVND (reference sequence). This CDR3 has 13 amino acids. V was trimmed by 4 bases and J by 4 bases, leaving 11 bases between them. The CDR3: CASSTSQGYEQYF. The DNA of the CDR3 is TGTGCCAGTAGTACCTCACAGGGATACGAGCAGTACTTC. The full variable domain, completed using reference TRBV19 and TRBJ2-7, is DGGITQSPKYLFRKEGQNVTLSCEQNLNHDAMYWYRQDPGQGLRLIYYSQIVNDFQKGDIAEGYSVSREKKESFPLTVTSAQKNPTAFYLCASSTSQGYEQYFGPGTRLTVT.

J is TRBJ2-1 and V is TRBV19; weak D call: TRBD2 (6 bases). V was cut by 8 bases and J by 4 bases, with 12 bases left in between. The CDR3 sequence is 13 residues long. The germline gives CDR1 LNHDA, CDR2 SQIVND (reference sequence). CDR3 residues: CASDRGGYNEQFF. DNA for the CDR3: TGTGCCAGTGACCGTGGGGGGTACAATGAGCAGTTCTTC.

This clone was counted a few times. This chain uses TRBV7-2 with TRBJ2-7; no reliable D call. Germline assignment: CDR1 SGHTA and CDR2 FQGNSA. The CDR3 has 16 amino acids. The ends were cut back, 2 bases at V and 5 bases at J, with 19 bases in the middle. CDR3 bases: TGTGCCAGCAGCTTACCGATTCGGTTAGCTCCAAACGAGCAGTACTTC. Translation: CASSLPIRLAPNEQYF.

This clone was seen only a few times. The chain uses TRBV6-6 and TRBJ2-5, with TRBD1 identical over 7 bases. The DNA matches TRBJ2-7 better at its end, which makes the J call doubtful. The CDR3 contains 13 residues. The germline gives CDR1 MNHNY, CDR2 SVGAGI (reference sequence). CDR3 protein: CASSRDRVHEQYF. The CDR3 DNA reads TGTGCCAGCAGCCGAGACAGGGTACACGAGCAGTACTTC.

The J gene is TRBJ2-7, the V gene TRBV21-1; the table's D gene call, TRBD1, was not cross checked with the DNA. TRBV21-1 is designated a pseudogene. CDR3 length: 14 residues. DNA of the CDR3: TGTGCCACCCTTGGACATACTCTCCGCTACGAGCAGTACTTC. Its translation: CATLGHTLRYEQYF.

The chain is built from TRBV15 and TRBJ2-7; no firm D call. The CDR3 covers 15 residues. CDR1 is LNHNV, CDR2 YYDKDF, per germline (reference sequence). V gave up 0 bases and J gave up 7 bases, with 16 bases separating them. CDR3 coding DNA: TGTGCCACCAGCAGAGATCTACGCGTTGAAAGAGAGCAGTACTTC. It codes for CATSRDLRVEREQYF. Drawing the rest from reference TRBV15 and TRBJ2-7, the complete variable domain is DAMVIQNPRYQVTQFGKPVTLSCSQTLNHNVMYWYQQKSSQAPKLLFHYYDKDFNNEADTPDNFQSRRPNTSFCFLDIRSPGLGDTAMYLCATSRDLRVEREQYFGPGTRLTVT.

This chain connects TRBV6-5 to TRBJ1-2; 7 nucleotides line up with TRBD1. The V segment lost 4 bases and the J segment 8 bases; nucleotides outside the gene matches: 10. CDR1 is MNHEY, CDR2 SVGAGI, per germline. The CDR3 covers 14 residues. CDR3 sequence reads: CASSSRQGLGGYTF. CDR3 DNA: TGTGCCAGCAGTTCCCGACAGGGACTCGGGGGCTACACCTTC.

This chain uses TRBV5-6 with TRBJ2-7, with TRBD2 identical over 12 bases. The CDR3 extends over 15 amino acids. Germline loops: CDR1 SGHDT, CDR2 YYEEEE. J gave up 1 base and V 3 bases, and 2 bases lay outside the gene matches. The CDR3: CASSSGLAGSYEQYF. The DNA for the CDR3 is TGTGCCAGCAGCTCCGGACTAGCGGGATCCTACGAGCAGTACTTC. The full variable domain, completed using reference TRBV5-6 and TRBJ2-7, is DAGVTQSPTHLIKTRGQQVTLRCSPKSGHDTVSWYQQALGQGPQFIFQYYEEEERQRGNFPDRFSGHQFPNYSSELNVNALLLGDSALYLCASSSGLAGSYEQYFGPGTRLTVT.

This clone was found many times. The rearrangement joins TRBV29-1 to TRBJ2-3, with D unclear. V lost 7 bases, J lost 7 bases, and 12 bases lay in between. Looked up from germline, CDR1 is SQVTM and CDR2 is ANQGSEA. This CDR3 has 11 residues. CDR3 amino acids: CSAGHPNTQYF. The CDR3 DNA reads TGCAGCGCAGGTCACCCAAATACGCAGTATTTT.

This chain joins TRBV5-1 and TRBJ2-5; 10 positions agree with TRBD2. The J call may be mistaken, given a closer DNA end match to TRBJ2-7. CDR1 and CDR2 (germline): SGHRS, YFSETQ. This CDR3 is built from 14 residues. The CDR3 nucleotides are TGCGCCAGCAGCGAGCGGGAGGGAGCCTACGAGCAGTACTTC. Translated, it gives CASSEREGAYEQYF.

This clone has a handful of counts. V usage is TRBV30 and J usage is TRBJ2-4; possible D gene TRBD1, 5 bases. V was shortened by 2 bases and J by 0 bases, with 11 bases between the two germline ends. The germline gives CDR1 GTSNPN, CDR2 SVGIG (reference sequence). The CDR3 loop spans 15 amino acids. The CDR3 loop reads CAWSYRSIAKNIQYF. The CDR3 DNA reads as TGTGCCTGGAGTTACAGGTCGATAGCCAAAAACATTCAGTACTTC.

CDR3 in amino acids: CASSYRTGRGYTF. For the CDR3, the DNA is TGTGCCAGCAGTTACCGGACAGGGCGCGGCTACACCTTC. This rearrangement joins TRBV28 to TRBJ1-2, with 8 bases lining up with TRBD1. The CDR3 has 13 residues. Per germline, CDR1 MDHEN and CDR2 SYDVKM. V lost 4 bases and J lost 8; bases outside the gene matches: 6.

The chain combines TRBV19 with TRBJ2-7, with a possible D match to TRBD2 (6 bases). Trimming removed 3 bases from V and 0 bases from J, with 12 bases in between. Germline assignment: CDR1 LNHDA and CDR2 SQIVND (reference sequence). The CDR3 contains 15 residues. CDR3 DNA: TGTGCCAGTAGTATCACGGGAGCGGGCTCCTACGAGCAGTACTTC. Amino acids: CASSITGAGSYEQYF.

The rearrangement links TRBV19 to TRBJ2-2, with 7 bases that match TRBD2. The germline CDR1 and CDR2 sequences are LNHDA and SQIVND (reference sequence). CDR3 length: 15 amino acids. V was clipped by 5 bases and J by 4 bases; unmatched bases: 7. CDR3 sequence reads: CASSSVASGTGELFF. CDR3 sequence (DNA): TGTGCCAGTAGTTCTGTGGCTAGCGGCACCGGGGAGCTGTTTTTT.

This rearrangement joins TRBV19 to TRBJ2-1; D possibly corresponds to TRBD2 (6 bases). Trimming removed 5 bases at V and 0 bases at J, with 11 bases between. The CDR3 covers 15 residues. Germline assignment: CDR1 LNHDA and CDR2 SQIVND (reference sequence). This CDR3 reads CASSSGTHSYNEQFF. The CDR3 DNA follows: TGTGCCAGTAGTTCCGGGACTCACTCCTACAATGAGCAGTTCTTC.

This clone was seen more than once but under ten times. The chain couples TRBV27 to TRBJ1-1; possible D gene TRBD1, 6 bases. Germline loops: CDR1 MNHEY, CDR2 SMNVEV (reference sequence). With 4 bases removed from V and 4 bases from J, the gap between germline ends came to 13 bases. The CDR3 runs to 14 residues. The CDR3 region has the DNA TGTGCCAGCAGTTGGGGGGGCCCTGGCACTGAAGCTTTCTTT. Translation: CASSWGGPGTEAFF.

In its sample, this clone was seen a few times. The CDR3 here is CASSFKGVQGAAGDAGNTIYF. The CDR3 bases are TGTGCCAGCAGTTTTAAGGGGGTACAGGGGGCCGCCGGCGATGCAGGAAACACCATATATTTT. The V gene is TRBV28, the J gene TRBJ1-3; 9 nucleotides line up with TRBD1. The CDR3 length is 21 residues. CDR1 and CDR2 from the germline V gene are MDHEN and SYDVKM. The V gene end was trimmed by 3 bases and the J gene end by 4 bases; junction bases not matched to a gene: 22.

This clone is labeled medium-sized (0.01 to 0.1%). The chain employs TRBV7-9 and TRBJ1-6; 7 bases agree with TRBD1. The V gene end was trimmed by 2 bases and the J gene end by 9 bases; junction bases not matched to a gene: 13. Germline V gene sequence: CDR1 SEHNR, CDR2 FQNEAQ (reference sequence). The CDR3 extends over 17 amino acids. The CDR3 sequence is CASSLHDRGGAGSPLHF. The CDR3 coding sequence is TGTGCCAGCAGCTTACATGATAGAGGGGGCGCGGGTTCACCCCTCCACTTT.